The entry below gives a single T cell receptor (beta chain) sequence along with its context. These data originate in a study of blood T cell repertoires in COVID-19. Study-level background: Sites across the United States, Italy and Spain contributed samples from acute and convalescent COVID-19. Sources were T cells, B-cell-depleted T cells, or PBMCs; the material itself was cDNA or gDNA.

In the authors' workflow: The authors estimated nucleated cell counts from reference gene primer amplification. Assay used: immunoSEQ multiplex PCR; TCRdb lists only in-frame clones, some missing. That table gives V, J and clone size, and the DNA gave D and trimming. The sample shows some 42,000 clones, roughly 92% of them seen only once. CDR3 length: 14 residues. Trimming removed 6 bases from V and 10 bases from J; junction bases left unmatched: 10. CDR1 is LGHDT, CDR2 YNNKEL, per germline (reference sequence). The sequenced sample consisted of peripheral blood. The V and J genes are TRBV3-1 (or the pseudogene TRBV3-2) and TRBJ2-3; 10 nucleotides align to TRBD2. The clonotype was recovered from a man aged 45-60 years with active COVID-19. The CDR3 DNA sequence: TGTGCCAGCAGGGATGGGCTAGCGGGAGTCGCGCAGTATTTT. Translating it yields CASRDGLAGVAQYF.